A selection of T cell receptor beta chains follows, all from one sample in a study of shared clonotypes between healthy human individuals. TCRdb's copy holds only in-frame clones and misses some; the assay was immunoSEQ multiplex PCR. The top ten clones hold over 0.12% of a sample with millions of clones, roughly nine tenths of them seen once. Specimen: naive CD4+ T cells sorted from blood. Source of these receptors: a man between 18 and 29 years old in good health. Both conserved end residues are part of each CDR3. A D gene is named only where the DNA matches it firmly. A row's size may be missing; if present it is once, few, many or a size class.

J gene	clone size	V gene	D gene	CDR3 protein	CDR3 DNA
TRBJ2-3	-	TRBV4-3	TRBD2	CASSQEVAGGSTDTQYF	TGCGCCAGCAGCCAAGAGGTGGCGGGAGGGAGCACAGATACGCAGTATTTT
TRBJ1-4	-	TRBV7-9	TRBD1	CASSSGGQENKQLFF	TGTGCCAGCAGCTCGGGGGGACAGGAAAATAAGCAACTGTTTTTT
TRBJ2-7	-	TRBV6-1	-	CASSERRIYEQYF	TGTGCCAGCAGTGAAAGGAGGATCTACGAGCAGTACTTC
TRBJ1-3	-	TRBV18	-	CASSPPTGSGNTIYF	TGTGCCAGCTCACCACCGACGGGTTCTGGAAACACCATATATTTT
TRBJ2-1	-	TRBV7-7	-	CASSPGESYNEQFF	TGTGCTAGCAGCCCGGGGGAGTCCTACAATGAGCAGTTCTTC
TRBJ2-5	-	TRBV9	-	CASSGGSMGVETQYF	TGTGCCAGCAGCGGTGGTAGTATGGGAGTGGAGACCCAGTACTTC
TRBJ2-5	-	TRBV7-2	TRBD1	CASSFGQLTGVETQYF	TGTGCCAGCAGCTTCGGACAATTGACAGGGGTAGAGACCCAGTACTTC
TRBJ1-3	-	TRBV27	-	CATSAGSGNTIYF	TGTGCCACCTCTGCGGGCTCTGGAAACACCATATATTTT
TRBJ2-3	few	TRBV28	-	CATTGLGDTQYF	TGTGCCACCACAGGGTTGGGAGATACGCAGTATTTT
TRBJ1-2	few	TRBV2	-	CASSEAQRGYTF	TGTGCCAGCAGTGAAGCCCAAAGGGGCTACACCTTC
TRBJ2-3	-	TRBV14	-	CASSHRGPSTDTQYF	TGTGCCAGCAGCCACCGGGGGCCAAGCACAGATACGCAGTATTTT
TRBJ1-1	-	TRBV28	-	CASSTKTGVMNTEAFF	TGTGCCAGCAGTACAAAGACAGGAGTCATGAACACTGAAGCTTTCTTT
TRBJ2-3	-	TRBV18	TRBD2	CASSPQLAGGTDTQYF	TGTGCCAGCTCACCCCAACTAGCGGGGGGCACAGATACGCAGTATTTT
TRBJ2-2	-	TRBV29-1	TRBD2	CSVETTSGRLGELFF	TGCAGCGTTGAAACGACTAGCGGGAGGCTCGGGGAGCTGTTTTTT
TRBJ2-1	-	TRBV5-1	-	CASSLVQGSYNEQFF	TGCGCCAGCAGCTTAGTACAGGGCTCTTACAATGAGCAGTTCTTC
TRBJ2-3	once	TRBV5-1	-	CASNVGGMGTDTQYF	TGCGCCAGCAACGTTGGGGGCATGGGCACAGATACGCAGTATTTT